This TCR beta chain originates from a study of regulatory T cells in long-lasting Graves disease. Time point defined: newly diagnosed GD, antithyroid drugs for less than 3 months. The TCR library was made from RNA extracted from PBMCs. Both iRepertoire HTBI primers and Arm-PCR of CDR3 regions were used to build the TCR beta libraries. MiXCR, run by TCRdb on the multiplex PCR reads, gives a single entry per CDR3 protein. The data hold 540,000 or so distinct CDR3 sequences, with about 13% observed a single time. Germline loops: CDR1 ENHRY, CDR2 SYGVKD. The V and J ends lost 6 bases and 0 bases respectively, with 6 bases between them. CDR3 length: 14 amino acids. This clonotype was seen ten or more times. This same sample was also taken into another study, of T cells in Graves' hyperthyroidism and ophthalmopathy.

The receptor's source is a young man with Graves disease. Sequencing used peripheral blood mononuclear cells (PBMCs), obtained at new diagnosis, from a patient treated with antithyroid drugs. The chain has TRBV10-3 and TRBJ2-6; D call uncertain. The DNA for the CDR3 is TGTGCCATCAGGGCACTCTCTGGGGCCAACGTCCTGACTTTC. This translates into CAIRALSGANVLTF.